Listed here is a single TCR beta chain. This clone's antigen is unknown. A read error may be the cause here, since a much bigger clone is one base away. The Immunoverse kit was used to build TCR libraries from roughly 370 ng RNA, with molecular barcoded adaptors covering alpha/delta and beta/gamma chains. TCR library preparation used the same RNA that was used for transcriptome sequencing. TCR libraries were sequenced on an Illumina HiSeq 4000 with 2 x 150 cycles. As for the original processing: With MiXCR, TCR reads were aligned to human V, D, J and C references and assembled into CDR3 clonotypes, with quality filtering and error correction included. The tcR package in R was used to analyze clonotype counts and gene usage diversity. Raw mapping reads were checked after the RNA-seq reads had been mapped by STAR aligner version 2.5.3a onto the human GRCh37 genome. To test the effect of sequencing depth on detected clonotypes, IR-seq fastq files were randomly downsampled using Seqtk 1.3. Using fastp at Q25 and MiXCR, TCRdb reprocessed the public reads and kept productive beta chains. Under each unique CDR3 protein, matching rows form one entry showing the most common genes and DNA. None of the V and J calls come from the authors' own analysis; TCRdb made them. Counted in this sample were 55,000 to 60,000 distinct CDR3 sequences; roughly 12% of them appeared once. About a sixth of the sample belongs to the ten largest clones.

This record comes from a study of read filtering for tumor transcriptome and immune sequencing (dated by TCRdb to the early 2020s). As for the study more broadly: The cohort was composed of some 17 male and roughly 15 female patients, with a mean age of around 66 years and an age range of about 47 to 80. By revised international staging, eight or nine patients were R-ISS I, about 17 were R-ISS II and over 5 were R-ISS III. After DNase treatment, whole-transcriptome libraries were prepared with the TruSeq RNA Access Library Prep Kit. Per sample, about 4.05 to 11 million TCR-region mapped reads were obtained with IR-seq, compared with only about 80 to 1,400 with RNA-seq. Using the same bone marrow samples, the study compared TCR repertoires obtained by targeted immune repertoire sequencing with those obtained by bulk whole-transcriptome sequencing. As a main aim, a read-filtering strategy for immune repertoire data was addressed, with the specific question being whether clonotypes supported by a single read should be removed.

The CDR3 starts with the cysteine, ends with the phenylalanine, and has 12 residues. Of all the DNA, just the CDR3 is kept, 36 bases in frame from base 1. CDR1 and CDR2 were assigned from the germline V gene as SGDLS and YYNGEE. Deletion took 0 bases off V and 6 bases off J, with a span of 7 bases between the germline ends. Bone marrow was sampled from every patient at the time of active disease. Ficoll-Hypaque density gradient centrifugation was used to isolate the bone marrow mononuclear cells. Myeloma plasma cells were removed and CD138-negative cells were collected by negative selection after labeling with CD138 magnetic microbeads on a MACS separator. The purity of the isolated cells was checked by flow cytometry with CD138 antibodies on an Attune NxT. Total RNA was extracted with TRIzol reagent and quantified with a NanoDrop spectrophotometer. Paired RNA-seq and IR-seq were performed on the CD138-negative bone marrow sample of each patient.

The investigation overall reported the following: Rather than purified T cells, the sorted CD138-negative fraction was a mixed bone marrow immune population. Removing single-read clonotypes increased the correlation between IR-seq and RNA-seq shared clonotype proportions. Compared with RNA-seq, IR-seq captured clonotypes at much greater depth and more reliably, and a smaller IR-seq throughput was enough to identify most of the shared clonotypes. In IR-seq, around four fifths of clonotypes but about 3.5% of total reads were represented by single-read clonotypes, whereas in RNA-seq, less than 75% of clonotypes and more than 40% of reads were represented by single-read clonotypes.

The source of this sequence is a donor aged 40 or older with multiple myeloma. Material for sequencing was a population of CD138-negative cells sorted from bone marrow. Reading the label with the study, this specimen's cell subset or site is: bone marrow mononuclear cells depleted of CD138+ plasma/myeloma cells by negative magnetic selection. This receptor chain uses TRBV9 and TRBJ2-7; the D gene lacks a confident call. The sequenced DNA: TGTGCCAGCAGCGTAGTAGGGCGCGAGCAGTACTTC. The encoded protein is CASSVVGREQYF.